The entry below describes one T cell receptor beta chain. As processed by the authors: Reference gene primers were amplified, and this amplification served to estimate nucleated cell counts. The method was immunoSEQ multiplex PCR; TCRdb's version includes in-frame clones alone and lacks a portion of them. That table is the source of V, J and clone size, and D and trimming were worked out from the DNA. Of approximately 500,000 clones in the sample, 85% to 90% were seen once. The source of the sample is a study of blood T cell repertoires in COVID-19. Whole-study context: From the United States, Italy and Spain came samples of acute and convalescent COVID-19.

CDR3 length: 15 amino acids. Unmatched junction bases numbered 8, after V lost 6 bases and J lost 5 bases. Looked up from germline, CDR1 is ENHRY and CDR2 is SYGVKD. For recovered donors of Cohort 3, there were two negative PCRs, clearance, or symptom resolution. The sequence came from a woman aged 40 to 49 who had recovered from COVID-19. V and J are TRBV10-3 and TRBJ2-2; 8 positions match TRBD1. The sequencing sample was made of PBMCs or T cells enriched from blood (not recorded which). The CDR3 region is CAISDRGGGTGELFF. The DNA for the CDR3 is TGTGCCATCAGCGACAGGGGTGGTGGTACCGGGGAGCTGTTTTTT.